Listed below are T cell receptor beta chains from one sample, sequenced in a study of blood T cells in healthy people across ages. TCRdb re-derived calls from the 5' RACE reads in MiXCR, one entry per CDR3 protein. The data show some 1,800,000 distinct CDR3 sequences, approximately 39% seen once. Sequenced: blood. The receptor set was obtained from a human donor in good health. Each CDR3 is given with its conserved first and last residue. The order of the fields is V gene, D gene, J gene, clone size, CDR3 protein, CDR3 DNA. A D gene is named only where the DNA matches it firmly. The size field is filled for only some rows; it gives once, few, many or a size class.

V gene: TRBV5-1
D gene: TRBD2
J gene: TRBJ2-3
clone size: NA
CDR3 protein: CASSASGGFGDTQYF
CDR3 DNA: TGCGCCAGCAGCGCTAGCGGGGGGTTTGGAGATACGCAGTATTTT

V gene: TRBV7-2
D gene: NA
J gene: TRBJ1-2
clone size: NA
CDR3 protein: CASSSTKGVSRANYGYTF
CDR3 DNA: TGTGCCAGCAGCTCGACTAAGGGGGTATCGAGAGCTAACTATGGCTACACCTTC

V gene: TRBV11-1
D gene: TRBD1
J gene: TRBJ2-1
clone size: NA
CDR3 protein: CTSKDRGTYNEQFF
CDR3 DNA: TGTACCAGCAAAGACAGGGGGACCTACAATGAGCAGTTCTTC

V gene: TRBV5-1
D gene: NA
J gene: TRBJ1-1
clone size: NA
CDR3 protein: CASKPDTGTSDTEAFF
CDR3 DNA: TGCGCCAGCAAGCCGGACACGGGGACGAGTGACACTGAAGCTTTCTTT

V gene: TRBV6-4
D gene: NA
J gene: TRBJ1-1
clone size: NA
CDR3 protein: CASSDSPGAKAFF
CDR3 DNA: TGTGCCAGCAGTGACTCGCCCGGGGCGAAAGCTTTCTTT

V gene: TRBV4-2
D gene: TRBD2
J gene: TRBJ2-3
clone size: NA
CDR3 protein: CASSQDPGGATDTQYF
CDR3 DNA: TGTGCCAGCAGCCAAGATCCGGGGGGGGCGACAGATACGCAGTATTTT

V gene: TRBV20-1
D gene: TRBD2
J gene: TRBJ2-1
clone size: NA
CDR3 protein: CSARASGGVFNEQFF
CDR3 DNA: TGCAGTGCTAGAGCTAGCGGGGGGGTTTTTAATGAGCAGTTCTTC

V gene: TRBV7-9
D gene: NA
J gene: TRBJ1-2
clone size: many
CDR3 protein: CASSPRTPYGYTF
CDR3 DNA: TGTGCCAGCAGCCCCAGGACACCCTATGGCTACACCTTC

V gene: TRBV5-6
D gene: NA
J gene: TRBJ2-7
clone size: NA
CDR3 protein: CASCFLGYEQYF
CDR3 DNA: TGTGCCAGCTGTTTCCTGGGCTACGAGCAGTACTTC

V gene: TRBV12-3/TRBV12-4
D gene: TRBD1
J gene: TRBJ2-7
clone size: NA
CDR3 protein: CASSPTRQGRWQYF
CDR3 DNA: TGTGCCAGCAGTCCCACTCGACAGGGAAGGTGGCAGTACTTC

V gene: TRBV12-3/TRBV12-4
D gene: NA
J gene: TRBJ1-5
clone size: NA
CDR3 protein: CASSFPDRPQHF
CDR3 DNA: TGTGCCAGCAGTTTTCCCGATCGGCCCCAGCATTTT

V gene: TRBV7-2
D gene: TRBD1
J gene: TRBJ2-1
clone size: NA
CDR3 protein: CASSLAQGARSEQFF
CDR3 DNA: TGTGCCAGCAGCTTGGCGCAGGGGGCGCGAAGTGAGCAGTTCTTC

V gene: TRBV4-3
D gene: TRBD1
J gene: TRBJ1-5
clone size: few
CDR3 protein: CASSPDRAYNQPQHF
CDR3 DNA: TGCGCCAGCAGCCCAGACAGGGCTTACAATCAGCCCCAGCATTTT

V gene: TRBV29-1
D gene: NA
J gene: TRBJ2-3
clone size: NA
CDR3 protein: CSVPRGGVGTDTQYF
CDR3 DNA: TGCAGCGTTCCGAGGGGGGGAGTTGGCACAGATACGCAGTATTTT

V gene: TRBV9
D gene: TRBD1
J gene: TRBJ2-1
clone size: NA
CDR3 protein: CASSPGTGSDEQFF
CDR3 DNA: TGTGCCAGCAGCCCCGGGACAGGGTCCGATGAGCAGTTCTTC

V gene: TRBV7-2
D gene: NA
J gene: TRBJ2-3
clone size: few
CDR3 protein: CASSFTSTQYF
CDR3 DNA: TGTGCCAGCAGCTTCACCAGCACGCAGTATTTT

V gene: TRBV6-1
D gene: NA
J gene: TRBJ1-2
clone size: NA
CDR3 protein: CASEVELNHGYTF
CDR3 DNA: TGTGCCAGCGAAGTAGAACTTAACCATGGCTACACCTTC

V gene: TRBV6-2/TRBV6-3
D gene: NA
J gene: TRBJ1-5
clone size: few
CDR3 protein: CASSYSPYSNQPQHF
CDR3 DNA: TGTGCCAGCAGTTATTCCCCGTATAGCAATCAGCCCCAGCATTTT

V gene: TRBV9
D gene: NA
J gene: TRBJ1-1
clone size: NA
CDR3 protein: CASSVNPDGSNTEAFF
CDR3 DNA: TGTGCCAGCAGCGTAAACCCGGACGGATCGAACACTGAAGCTTTCTTT

V gene: TRBV7-2
D gene: NA
J gene: TRBJ1-2
clone size: NA
CDR3 protein: CASSPFFGNYGYTF
CDR3 DNA: TGTGCCAGCAGCCCTTTTTTTGGGAACTATGGCTACACCTTC

V gene: TRBV10-3
D gene: NA
J gene: TRBJ1-1
clone size: few
CDR3 protein: CAISDHDGTGTFF
CDR3 DNA: TGTGCCATCAGTGACCATGATGGCACAGGGACTTTCTTT

V gene: TRBV10-3
D gene: NA
J gene: TRBJ1-1
clone size: many
CDR3 protein: CAIRLQGRFGTEAFF
CDR3 DNA: TGTGCCATCAGGCTTCAGGGGCGGTTCGGCACTGAAGCTTTCTTT

V gene: TRBV29-1
D gene: TRBD1
J gene: TRBJ2-3
clone size: NA
CDR3 protein: CSVDQGTATDTQYF
CDR3 DNA: TGCAGCGTTGATCAGGGGACAGCAACAGATACGCAGTATTTT

V gene: TRBV24-1
D gene: TRBD1
J gene: TRBJ2-1
clone size: many
CDR3 protein: CATSDRTGDLLDEQFF
CDR3 DNA: TGTGCCACCAGTGATCGCACAGGGGACCTCCTAGATGAGCAGTTCTTC

V gene: TRBV7-6
D gene: TRBD1
J gene: TRBJ2-1
clone size: few
CDR3 protein: CASSLADRGEQFF
CDR3 DNA: TGTGCCAGCAGCTTAGCCGACAGGGGTGAGCAGTTCTTC

V gene: TRBV29-1
D gene: NA
J gene: TRBJ2-5
clone size: NA
CDR3 protein: CSVVASGQETQYF
CDR3 DNA: TGCAGCGTTGTAGCCAGCGGACAAGAGACCCAGTACTTC

V gene: TRBV19
D gene: TRBD2
J gene: TRBJ2-1
clone size: few
CDR3 protein: CASKLAGIYNEQFF
CDR3 DNA: TGTGCCAGTAAACTAGCGGGGATATACAATGAGCAGTTCTTC

V gene: TRBV20-1
D gene: TRBD2
J gene: TRBJ2-1
clone size: NA
CDR3 protein: CSAETSGGVHEQFF
CDR3 DNA: TGCAGTGCGGAGACTAGCGGGGGGGTACATGAGCAGTTCTTC

V gene: TRBV7-3
D gene: NA
J gene: TRBJ2-3
clone size: once
CDR3 protein: CASSLAARDTQYF
CDR3 DNA: TGTGCCAGCAGCCTCGCAGCGAGGGATACGCAGTATTTT

V gene: TRBV7-9
D gene: TRBD1
J gene: TRBJ1-1
clone size: few
CDR3 protein: CASRLGQGVAEAFF
CDR3 DNA: TGTGCCAGCAGACTAGGACAGGGTGTCGCTGAAGCTTTCTTT